This passage covers 8 T cell receptor beta chains from one sample sequenced in a study of blood T cell repertoires in COVID-19. TCRdb's table, derived via immunoSEQ multiplex PCR, lists solely in-frame clones and lacks some. The sample includes roughly 70,000 clones, 88% of them seen just once. The sample taken for sequencing was peripheral blood. The receptors were sampled from a human donor in a cohort sampled during active COVID-19.

This sequence joins TRBV12-5 and TRBJ2-7; D is perhaps TRBD2 (5 bases). Trimming removed 11 bases from V and 3 bases from J, with 17 bases in between. CDR1 LGHNT and CDR2 FRNRAP come from the germline V gene. This CDR3 spans 13 amino acids. Here the CDR3 DNA reads TGTGCTTGGTGGAGGAGCGGATTCTACGAGCAGTACTTC. Protein: CAWWRSGFYEQYF.

The CDR3 DNA reads TGTGCCAGCAGCTTGGGACTAGCGGTTTACAATGAGCAGTTCTTC. Encoded protein: CASSLGLAVYNEQFF. The J gene is TRBJ2-1, the V gene TRBV7-3; 11 bases agree with TRBD2. With V trimmed by 3 bases and J by 4 bases, 2 bases remained unmatched. From germline, CDR1 is SGHTA and CDR2 FQGTGA. This CDR3 is built from 15 residues. The variable domain in full, with the rest retrieved from reference TRBV7-3 and TRBJ2-1, is GAGVSQTPSNKVTEKGKYVELRCDPISGHTALYWYRQSLGQGPEFLIYFQGTGAADDSGLPNDRFFAVRPEGSVSTLKIQRTERGDSAVYLCASSLGLAVYNEQFFGPGTRLTVL.

This chain links TRBV5-1 with TRBJ2-7, with TRBD1 matching over 8 bases. The CDR3 contains 15 residues. With 3 bases clipped from V and 1 base from J, the junction kept 6 bases outside the gene matches. Per the germline V gene, CDR1 is SGHRS and CDR2 is YFSETQ. In DNA, the CDR3 is TGCGCCAGCAGCTCATCCGGGACAGGTTCCTACGAGCAGTACTTC. As protein: CASSSSGTGSYEQYF.

The chain uses TRBV20-1 and TRBJ2-7; the D is unclear. Germline values: CDR1 DFQATT, CDR2 SNEGSKA (reference sequence). Trimming pared 1 base from V and 6 bases from J, leaving 7 bases between. The CDR3 has 11 residues. CDR3 sequence reads: CSARVGFEQYF. CDR3 DNA sequence: TGCAGTGCTAGAGTTGGCTTCGAGCAGTACTTC.

J is TRBJ2-7 and V is TRBV11-2; D uncertain. The CDR3 runs to 14 residues. V lost 5 bases to trimming and J lost 6 bases, with 17 bases between them. CDR1 and CDR2 (germline): SGHAT, FQNNGV. CDR3 region: CASSPQLQVSEQYF. For the CDR3, the DNA is TGTGCCAGCAGCCCCCAGCTCCAGGTCTCCGAGCAGTACTTC.

This chain joins TRBV7-9 and TRBJ2-4; D is possibly TRBD1 (8 bases). Germline lookup yields CDR1 SEHNR and CDR2 FQNEAQ (reference sequence). The germline V and J ends were trimmed by 5 bases and 3 bases, with 17 bases remaining between them. CDR3 size: 16 residues. CDR3 amino acids: CASSPTGGEYKNIQYF. CDR3 coding DNA: TGTGCCAGCAGCCCAACAGGGGGGGAGTACAAAAACATTCAGTACTTC.

The chain joins TRBV11-1 to TRBJ2-5; D is perhaps TRBD2 (5 bases). The germline V and J ends were trimmed by 5 bases and 4 bases, with 14 bases remaining between them. Looked up from germline, CDR1 is SGHAT and CDR2 is FQDESV (reference sequence). The CDR3 loop spans 14 amino acids. CDR3 nucleotide sequence: TGTGCCAGCAGCAACCCGACCCGGGGAGAGACCCAGTACTTC. Its protein is CASSNPTRGETQYF.

By share, this clone counts as medium-sized. The chain employs TRBV24-1 and TRBJ2-1; D may be TRBD2 (5 bases). The CDR3 is made up of 16 amino acids. CDR1 and CDR2 (germline): KGHDR, SFDVKD. Trimming stripped 3 bases from V and 4 bases from J, with 15 bases between. CDR3 bases: TGTGCCACCAGTGATGTCGAGGCTAGCCAGTACAATGAGCAGTTCTTC. Translating gives CATSDVEASQYNEQFF.